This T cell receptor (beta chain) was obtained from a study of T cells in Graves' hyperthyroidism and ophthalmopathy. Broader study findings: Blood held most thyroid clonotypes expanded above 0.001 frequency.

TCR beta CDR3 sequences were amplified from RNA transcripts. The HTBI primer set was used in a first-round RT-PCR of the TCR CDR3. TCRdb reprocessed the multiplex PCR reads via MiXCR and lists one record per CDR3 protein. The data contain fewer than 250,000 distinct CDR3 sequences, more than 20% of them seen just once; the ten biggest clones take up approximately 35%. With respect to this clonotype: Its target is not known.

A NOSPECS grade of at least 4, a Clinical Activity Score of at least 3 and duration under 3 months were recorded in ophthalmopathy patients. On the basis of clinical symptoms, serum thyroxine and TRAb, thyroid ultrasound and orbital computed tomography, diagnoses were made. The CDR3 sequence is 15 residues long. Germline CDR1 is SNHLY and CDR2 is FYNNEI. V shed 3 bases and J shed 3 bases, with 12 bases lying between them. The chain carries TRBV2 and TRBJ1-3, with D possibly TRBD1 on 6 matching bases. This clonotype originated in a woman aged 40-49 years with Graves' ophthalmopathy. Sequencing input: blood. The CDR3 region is CASSDVQGSGNTIYF. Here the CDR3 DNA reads TGTGCCAGCAGTGACGTACAGGGAAGTGGAAACACCATATATTTT.